Below are 14 T cell receptor beta chains sequenced from a single sample in a study of OX40 agonist ivuxolimab in advanced cancers. TCRdb keeps only in-frame clones here, not all; method: immunoSEQ multiplex PCR. This sample carries about 48,000 clones, 60% to 85% of them seen once, and the ten largest clones take about 1.9%. Sequenced here: CD4+ or CD8+ T cells sorted from blood, sampled in a trial of the OX40 agonist ivuxolimab. All receptors come from an adult with an advanced solid tumor such as melanoma, head and neck, liver or kidney cancer.

The genes are TRBV7-9 and TRBJ2-1, with TRBD1 identical over 7 bases. The ends lost 1 base at V and 7 bases at J; junction bases unmatched: 7. The CDR3 consists of 15 residues. From germline, CDR1 is SEHNR and CDR2 FQNEAQ (reference sequence). CDR3 sequence: CASSLGEGASNEQFF. Written as DNA, the CDR3 is TGTGCCAGCAGCTTAGGCGAGGGGGCTAGTAATGAGCAGTTCTTC. Together with reference TRBV7-9 and TRBJ2-1, the CDR3 gives the full variable domain: DTGVSQNPRHKITKRGQNVTFRCDPISEHNRLYWYRQTLGQGPEFLTYFQNEAQLEKSRLLSDRFSAERPKGSFSTLEIQRTEQGDSAMYLCASSLGEGASNEQFFGPGTRLTVL.

V is TRBV19 and J is TRBJ2-3; 9 bases align to TRBD1. Germline V lookup: CDR1 LNHDA, CDR2 SQIVND (reference sequence). With V trimmed by 2 bases and J by 1 base, 1 base remained unmatched. This CDR3 region has 15 residues. As DNA, the CDR3 is TGTGCCAGTAGTATAAGGACAGGGGGCACAGATACGCAGTATTTT. Protein: CASSIRTGGTDTQYF.

The rearrangement joins TRBV19 to TRBJ1-3, with no clear D. CDR1 and CDR2 (germline): LNHDA, SQIVND (reference sequence). Deletions cut 4 bases from V and 1 base from J, with 11 bases between. CDR3 size: 15 residues. The CDR3 reads CASSTASGSGNTIYF. CDR3 DNA: TGTGCCAGTAGTACAGCTTCGGGGTCTGGAAACACCATATATTTT.

CDR3 bases: TGCGCCAGCAGCCCGCGGGGTAAGTCCTACGAGCAGTACTTC. It translates to CASSPRGKSYEQYF. The genes are TRBV4-1 and TRBJ2-7; possibly TRBD2 for D (6 bases). This CDR3 is 14 amino acids long. Trimming shortened V by 4 bases and J by 1 base, and 11 bases separated the two germline ends. Per the germline V gene, CDR1 is MGHRA and CDR2 is YSYEKL.

The chain joins TRBV15 to TRBJ2-1; tentatively, D is TRBD1 or TRBD2 (5 bases each). This CDR3 comprises 15 residues. The V end was cut by 1 base, the J end by 5 bases, with 12 bases between. CDR1 and CDR2 from the germline V gene are LNHNV and YYDKDF (reference sequence). CDR3 residues: CATSRGPGLNNEQFF. The CDR3 region has the DNA TGTGCCACCAGCAGAGGGCCGGGGCTTAACAATGAGCAGTTCTTC.

The chain combines TRBV5-1 with TRBJ1-3; D gene unclear. Trimming took 3 bases from V and 3 from J, leaving 10 bases between them. The germline V gene has CDR1 SGHRS and CDR2 YFSETQ. This CDR3 is built from 14 residues. This CDR3 reads CASSWAGRGNTIYF. DNA for the CDR3: TGCGCCAGCAGCTGGGCTGGTCGTGGAAACACCATATATTTT.

This chain links TRBV18 with TRBJ2-1, with a weak D call TRBD1 (6 bases). The germline V gene encodes CDR1 KGHSH and CDR2 LQKENI. With 3 bases removed from V and 6 bases from J, the gap between germline ends came to 12 bases. CDR3 length: 14 residues. The CDR3 spells CASSPVQGPNEQFF. CDR3 bases: TGTGCCAGCTCACCGGTACAGGGTCCCAATGAGCAGTTCTTC.

This chain links TRBV4-3 with TRBJ2-1, with 14 bases lining up with TRBD2. The CDR3 is 16 residues long. The trim removed 1 base at V and 8 bases at J, leaving 4 bases unmatched. Germline V gives CDR1 LGHNA, CDR2 YSLEER. CDR3 sequence reads: CASSQGLAGGIYEQFF. The CDR3 bases are TGCGCCAGCAGCCAAGGACTAGCGGGAGGGATCTATGAGCAGTTCTTC.

The DNA of the CDR3 is TGTGCCAGCAGTTTGAAGGGGCTCAAGTACGAGCAGTACTTC. Translation gives CASSLKGLKYEQYF. V is TRBV27 and J is TRBJ2-7, with D tentatively TRBD1 (5 bases). CDR3 length equals 14 residues. Trimming shortened V by 3 bases and J by 4 bases, and 13 bases separated the two germline ends. Germline CDR1 is MNHEY and CDR2 is SMNVEV (reference sequence).

CDR3 region: CASSDYRDLFF. The CDR3 coding sequence is TGTGCCAGCAGTGACTACAGGGACCTGTTTTTT. The J gene is TRBJ1-4, the V gene TRBV6-5, with D tentatively TRBD1 (6 bases). This CDR3 has 11 amino acids. Trimming took 5 bases from V and 14 from J, leaving 12 bases between them. Germline V gives CDR1 MNHEY, CDR2 SVGAGI.

The V and J genes are TRBV7-9 and TRBJ1-1, with 7 positions matching TRBD1. CDR3 length: 15 residues. After removal of 4 bases from V and 4 bases from J, the junction contained 9 bases not matched to a gene. From germline, CDR1 is SEHNR and CDR2 FQNEAQ (reference sequence). In DNA form, the CDR3 reads TGTGCCAGCAGCTCGATCCGACAGGGACGCACTGAAGCTTTCTTT. It codes for CASSSIRQGRTEAFF.

The CDR3: CASSEQLIGEQYF. The DNA of the CDR3 is TGCGCCAGCAGTGAGCAGTTAATTGGCGAGCAGTACTTC. V and J are TRBV10-1 and TRBJ2-7; no firm D call. V shed 2 bases and J shed 6 bases, with 11 bases lying between them. Per germline, CDR1 WNHNN and CDR2 SYGVQD (reference sequence). This CDR3 has 13 amino acids.

The V gene is TRBV5-4, the J gene TRBJ1-6; maybe TRBD1 (5 bases). The V gene lost 1 base and the J gene lost 4 bases, with 15 bases spanning the gap. CDR3 length: 17 residues. The V gene's germline CDR1 is SGHNT and CDR2 YYREEE (reference sequence). CDR3 sequence reads: CASSLPGREGYNSPLHF. Written as DNA, the CDR3 is TGTGCCAGCAGCTTGCCGGGCAGAGAGGGGTATAATTCACCCCTCCACTTT.

The J gene is TRBJ1-1, the V gene TRBV11-1; D not resolved. CDR3 length equals 13 residues. In germline, CDR1 is SGHAT, CDR2 FQDESV (reference sequence). The ends were cut back, 5 bases at V and 3 bases at J, with 10 bases in the middle. CDR3 coding DNA: TGTGCCAGCAGCCCTCTGGGATACACTGAAGCTTTCTTT. This codes for CASSPLGYTEAFF. Together with reference TRBV11-1 and TRBJ1-1, the CDR3 gives the full variable domain: EAEVAQSPRYKITEKSQAVAFWCDPISGHATLYWYRQILGQGPELLVQFQDESVVDDSQLPKDRFSAERLKGVDSTLKIQPAELGDSAMYLCASSPLGYTEAFFGQGTRLTVV.